This T cell receptor (beta chain) was identified during a study of PD-1 blockade in classical Hodgkin lymphoma. Study summary: Nivolumab was administered to patients intravenously at 3 mg/kg every 2 weeks. Study-level findings and limits: Similar baseline diversity was found in complete responders and newly diagnosed patients.

There are 14 residues in the CDR3. CDR1 LGHNA and CDR2 YNFKEQ come from the germline V gene. Trimming cost V 2 bases and J 4 bases, with 10 bases left between them. Libraries were prepared by immunoSEQ multiplex PCR; TCRdb keeps only in-frame clonotypes and omits some of them. The sample shows tens of thousands of clones, around 90% of them seen only once. This clone was seen just once. The antigen is unknown. Following autologous stem cell transplantation, relapse occurred in every patient, and exposure to brentuximab vedotin varied. The chain combines TRBV4-2 with TRBJ2-3; D perhaps matches TRBD2 (5 bases). The sequence came from a human donor with classical Hodgkin lymphoma. The sample in question was peripheral blood mononuclear cells (PBMCs), obtained at baseline. The CDR3 region is CASSQSREPDTQYF. The CDR3 bases are TGTGCCAGCAGCCAATCGAGGGAACCAGATACGCAGTATTTT.